Reported below is one T cell receptor beta chain. The antigen is unknown. The V gene lost 1 base and the J gene lost 6 bases, with 13 bases spanning the gap. Per germline, CDR1 PRHDT and CDR2 FYEKMQ (reference sequence). This CDR3 contains 14 residues. The data are from a study of T cells in Graves' hyperthyroidism and ophthalmopathy. Amplification of TCR beta CDR3 regions used RNA as the template. Researchers ran a first-round RT-PCR on the TCR CDR3 using the HTBI primer set. One entry per CDR3 protein results from TCRdb running MiXCR on the multiplex PCR reads. This table has over 400,000 distinct CDR3 sequences, roughly 22% appearing once. In the ophthalmopathy cohort, Clinical Activity Score was at least 3, NOSPECS grade at least 4, and duration under 3 months. It was 10 ml of fresh peripheral blood that supplied the PBMCs. Study results and limitations: From stable hyperthyroidism, ophthalmopathy was separated by a 13 V-J model. Blood shared most expanded thyroid clonotypes above 0.001.

Specimen: blood. This receptor was obtained from a woman between 65 and 79 years old with Graves' ophthalmopathy. The rearrangement uses TRBV13 and TRBJ2-7; D remains ambiguous. The CDR3 loop reads CASSLDAVTGEQYF. The CDR3 DNA follows: TGTGCCAGCAGCTTAGATGCGGTTACGGGCGAGCAGTACTTC. Full variable domain (missing parts from reference TRBV13 and TRBJ2-7): AAGVIQSPRHLIKEKRETATLKCYPIPRHDTVYWYQQGPGQDPQFLISFYEKMQSDKGSIPDRFSAQQFSDYHSELNMSSLELGDSALYFCASSLDAVTGEQYFGPGTRLTVT.